This TCR beta chain was recovered during a study of cytomegalovirus exposure and HLA in healthy donors. Primers included in the PCR were 60 Vbeta and 13 Jbeta primers. Sequencing was performed with immunoSEQ multiplex PCR; in TCRdb, only in-frame clones are kept and a portion is missing. The table lists 200,000 or so clones, around 86% of them singletons. The germline V and J ends were trimmed by 6 bases and 3 bases, with 12 bases remaining between them. The CDR3 runs 13 residues. CDR1 and CDR2 (germline): SNHLY, FYNNEI. The origin of this receptor is a woman in her forties or fifties in good health and CMV-seropositive. Sample: PBMCs. This chain connects TRBV2 to TRBJ2-7, with D possibly matching TRBD2 (5 bases). In DNA form, the CDR3 reads TGTGCCAGCAGCACGGGGTTTTACTACGAGCAGTACTTC. It translates to CASSTGFYYEQYF.